The 23 T cell receptor beta chains in this list originate from one sample, sequenced in a study of shared clonotypes between healthy human individuals. Terminally differentiated effector memory CD45RA+ cells were excluded from the naive CD8 cells, which were CD45RO-negative and positively selected for CCR7. Assay used: immunoSEQ multiplex PCR; TCRdb lists only in-frame clones, some missing. The table includes around 1.9 million clones, just over 90% detected once. The specimen was naive CD8+ T cells from PBMCs. These receptors were obtained from a man in his late teens or twenties in good health. Some clones in this sample may be carry-over from other donors' samples.

V gene TRBV29-1 combines with J gene TRBJ2-6, with D perhaps being TRBD1 or TRBD2 (6 bases each). Per germline, CDR1 SQVTM and CDR2 ANQGSEA. The CDR3 runs 16 residues. The V gene lost 3 bases and the J gene lost 2 bases, with 14 bases spanning the gap. CDR3 loop: CSVDPPGAAGANVLTF. DNA for the CDR3: TGCAGCGTTGACCCCCCGGGGGCGGCTGGGGCCAACGTCCTGACTTTC.

The J gene is TRBJ1-2, the V gene TRBV28; TRBD1 matches at 9 bases. V dropped 5 bases and J dropped 7; count of bases not matched to a gene: 11. The CDR3 length is 15 residues. Germline V gene lookup returns CDR1 MDHEN and CDR2 SYDVKM. Written as DNA, the CDR3 is TGTGCCAGCAGTGGGGGGACAGGGCGATTTGGTGGCTACACCTTC. The encoded protein is CASSGGTGRFGGYTF.

The chain combines TRBV27 with TRBJ2-2, with D possibly being TRBD2 (5 bases). Trimming removed 7 bases from V and 4 bases from J, with 19 bases in between. Germline CDR1 is MNHEY and CDR2 is SMNVEV (reference sequence). The CDR3 contains 16 residues. CDR3 in amino acids: CASTAGVGPATGELFF. Written as DNA, the CDR3 is TGTGCCAGCACCGCCGGGGTCGGGCCTGCCACCGGGGAGCTGTTTTTT.

The chain couples TRBV19 to TRBJ1-1; tentative D call: TRBD1 (5 bases). The CDR3 consists of 14 residues. From germline, CDR1 is LNHDA and CDR2 SQIVND (reference sequence). Trimming took off 5 bases at V and 3 bases at J, with 13 bases between the two ends. Written as DNA, the CDR3 is TGTGCCAGTAGTTTGAGGGGAGTGTACACTGAAGCTTTCTTT. Translated, it gives CASSLRGVYTEAFF.

The V and J genes are TRBV14 and TRBJ1-5; D is uncertain. V was shortened by 0 bases and J by 4 bases, with 4 bases between the two germline ends. The germline CDR1 and CDR2 sequences are SGHDN and FVKESK. This CDR3 is built from 13 residues. In nucleotides, the CDR3 is TGTGCCAGCAGCCAAGAAGTGAATCAGCCCCAGCATTTT. Translation: CASSQEVNQPQHF.

J is TRBJ1-1 and V is TRBV6-5, with 7 bases lining up with TRBD1. Germline values: CDR1 MNHEY, CDR2 SVGAGI. This CDR3 is 12 amino acids long. V dropped 5 bases and J dropped 5; count of bases not matched to a gene: 2. CDR3 amino acids: CASSLTGTEAFF. CDR3 DNA: TGTGCCAGCAGTCTGACAGGGACTGAAGCTTTCTTT.

About this clone itself: Other DNA sequences from this sample encode an identical CDR3 as well. The chain joins TRBV5-1 to TRBJ2-2; the D is unclear. The CDR3 consists of 14 residues. V was cut by 0 bases and J by 5 bases, with 8 bases left in between. The germline CDR1 and CDR2 sequences are SGHRS and YFSETQ. The CDR3 DNA follows: TGCGCCAGCAGCTTGGAACCGCGAACCGGGGAGCTGTTTTTT. Amino acids: CASSLEPRTGELFF.

V gene TRBV5-6 combines with J gene TRBJ2-1, with no clear D. V dropped 4 bases and J dropped 7 bases, with 12 bases sitting between them. This CDR3 region has 13 residues. The germline V gene has CDR1 SGHDT and CDR2 YYEEEE. The CDR3 region is CASSRQPQNEQFF. In DNA form, the CDR3 reads TGTGCCAGCAGCCGACAACCCCAGAATGAGCAGTTCTTC.

This clone was counted a single time. The rearrangement joins TRBV29-1 to TRBJ2-7; 13 nucleotides match TRBD2. The CDR3 covers 15 residues. V dropped 6 bases and J dropped 2; count of bases not matched to a gene: 7. Germline V gives CDR1 SQVTM, CDR2 ANQGSEA. The CDR3 nucleotides are TGCAGCGTACTAGGACTAGCGGGAGCGCCCTACGAGCAGTACTTC. This translates into CSVLGLAGAPYEQYF.

This chain joins TRBV27 and TRBJ2-7; the D is unclear. This CDR3 has 15 amino acids. Germline V lookup: CDR1 MNHEY, CDR2 SMNVEV (reference sequence). The germline V and J ends were trimmed by 6 bases and 4 bases, with 19 bases remaining between them. The DNA for the CDR3 is TGTGCCAGCAGCTCACCGATGGCAAACGGGTACGAGCAGTACTTC. This sequence encodes CASSSPMANGYEQYF.

The V call is TRBV11-2, the J call TRBJ1-5, with D hard to call. The CDR3 sequence is 13 residues long. Germline V gene sequence: CDR1 SGHAT, CDR2 FQNNGV. Trimming left V 3 bases short and J 2 bases short, with 5 bases between. DNA for the CDR3: TGTGCCAGCAGCTTTGGACGCAATCAGCCCCAGCATTTT. Amino acid sequence: CASSFGRNQPQHF.

The chain uses TRBV28 and TRBJ2-3; no reliable D call. Germline V CDR1 and CDR2: MDHEN, SYDVKM. The CDR3 length is 15 residues. Trimming cost V 6 bases and J 6 bases, with 19 bases left between them. The CDR3 bases are TGTGCCAGCAGACAAACTCCAGGAGATTTGGATACGCAGTATTTT. Residues: CASRQTPGDLDTQYF.

The gene calls are TRBV10-3 and TRBJ2-3, with D perhaps given as TRBD1 or TRBD2 (5 bases each). This CDR3 comprises 17 residues. Germline values: CDR1 ENHRY, CDR2 SYGVKD. The ends were cut back, 6 bases at V and 0 bases at J, with 19 bases in the middle. CDR3 nucleotides: TGTGCCATCAGAAACACGAGGGACCGCGGGAGCACAGATACGCAGTATTTT. Protein sequence: CAIRNTRDRGSTDTQYF.

The CDR3 DNA reads as TGTGCCAGCAGTTTCCGGGACAGGGGGAACACAGATACGCAGTATTTT. Protein: CASSFRDRGNTDTQYF. V is TRBV2 and J is TRBJ2-3; TRBD1 matches at 11 bases. Trimming at V came to 5 bases and at J to 2 bases, leaving 6 bases not matched to a gene. Per the germline V gene, CDR1 is SNHLY and CDR2 is FYNNEI. The CDR3 contains 16 residues.

The rearrangement uses TRBV25-1 and TRBJ1-5; unclear D gene. Germline V gene lookup returns CDR1 MGHDK and CDR2 SYGVNS. Trimming took off 5 bases at V and 5 bases at J, with 7 bases between the two ends. The length of the CDR3 is 12 residues. The CDR3 DNA reads TGTGCCAGCAGTTTAAATGATCAGCCCCAGCATTTT. Translated: CASSLNDQPQHF.

The J gene is TRBJ2-3, the V gene TRBV5-4, with no clear D. Trimming removed 0 bases from V and 2 bases from J, with 13 bases in between. The CDR3 extends over 16 amino acids. The germline CDR1 and CDR2 sequences are SGHNT and YYREEE (reference sequence). This CDR3 reads CASSLVAAFYTDTQYF. The DNA for the CDR3 is TGTGCCAGCAGCTTGGTGGCCGCTTTCTACACAGATACGCAGTATTTT.

The V gene is TRBV27, the J gene TRBJ2-1; the D is unclear. The CDR3 consists of 15 residues. Deletions cut 2 bases from V and 0 bases from J, with 8 bases between. In germline, CDR1 is MNHEY, CDR2 SMNVEV (reference sequence). The CDR3 loop reads CASSLRTSSYNEQFF. The DNA for the CDR3 is TGTGCCAGCAGTTTACGGACGAGCTCCTACAATGAGCAGTTCTTC.

This clone has only a few counts. The gene calls are TRBV7-9 and TRBJ2-3, with no clear D. V dropped 3 bases and J dropped 4 bases, with 2 bases sitting between them. Germline CDR1 is SEHNR and CDR2 is FQNEAQ (reference sequence). The CDR3 has 11 amino acids. In DNA, the CDR3 is TGTGCCAGCAGCTTCGCAGATACGCAGTATTTT. The encoded protein is CASSFADTQYF. The full variable domain, completed using reference TRBV7-9 and TRBJ2-3, is DTGVSQNPRHKITKRGQNVTFRCDPISEHNRLYWYRQTLGQGPEFLTYFQNEAQLEKSRLLSDRFSAERPKGSFSTLEIQRTEQGDSAMYLCASSFADTQYFGPGTRLTVL.

The V and J genes are TRBV13 and TRBJ2-7; D remains unclear. There are 13 residues in the CDR3. From germline, CDR1 is PRHDT and CDR2 FYEKMQ (reference sequence). Trimming cost V 5 bases and J 3 bases, with 11 bases left between them. The DNA of the CDR3 is TGTGCCAGCAGCACGCTAGAGAACTACGAGCAGTACTTC. Translation gives CASSTLENYEQYF. Using reference TRBV13 and TRBJ2-7 for the parts outside the CDR3, the full variable domain is AAGVIQSPRHLIKEKRETATLKCYPIPRHDTVYWYQQGPGQDPQFLISFYEKMQSDKGSIPDRFSAQQFSDYHSELNMSSLELGDSALYFCASSTLENYEQYFGPGTRLTVT.

The V and J genes are TRBV7-9 and TRBJ2-7, with 10 positions matching TRBD2. The CDR3 length is 17 residues. Unmatched junction bases numbered 7, after V lost 1 base and J lost 1 base. The germline gives CDR1 SEHNR, CDR2 FQNEAQ (reference sequence). CDR3 amino acids: CASSLVPVAGGSYEQYF. The CDR3 coding sequence is TGTGCCAGCAGCTTAGTCCCCGTAGCGGGAGGTTCCTACGAGCAGTACTTC. Using reference TRBV7-9 and TRBJ2-7 for the parts outside the CDR3, the full variable domain is DTGVSQNPRHKITKRGQNVTFRCDPISEHNRLYWYRQTLGQGPEFLTYFQNEAQLEKSRLLSDRFSAERPKGSFSTLEIQRTEQGDSAMYLCASSLVPVAGGSYEQYFGPGTRLTVT.

V gene TRBV9 combines with J gene TRBJ2-6; a possible D gene is TRBD1 (5 bases). The CDR3 contains 15 residues. The ends were cut back, 6 bases at V and 0 bases at J, with 10 bases in the middle. Germline assignment: CDR1 SGDLS and CDR2 YYNGEE. The CDR3 reads CASKTEHSGANVLTF. The DNA of the CDR3 is TGTGCCAGCAAGACAGAACACTCTGGGGCCAACGTCCTGACTTTC.

The J gene is TRBJ2-5, the V gene TRBV14; D unclear. The germline gives CDR1 SGHDN, CDR2 FVKESK. The CDR3 has 15 residues. The V gene lost 1 base and the J gene lost 3 bases, with 12 bases spanning the gap. This chain's CDR3 is CASSQGLNREETQYF. CDR3 DNA: TGTGCCAGCAGCCAAGGATTGAATCGAGAAGAGACCCAGTACTTC.

The chain couples TRBV27 to TRBJ2-7; 7 positions agree with TRBD1. Trimming removed 4 bases from V and 4 bases from J; junction bases left unmatched: 7. The CDR3 is made up of 14 amino acids. Germline V gives CDR1 MNHEY, CDR2 SMNVEV (reference sequence). CDR3 loop: CASSSGQVLYEQYF. The CDR3 DNA sequence: TGTGCCAGCAGTTCCGGACAGGTCCTGTACGAGCAGTACTTC.